Below are 5 T cell receptor beta chains sequenced from a single sample in a study of blood T cell repertoires in COVID-19 (dated by TCRdb to the early 2020s). The library was prepared using the immunoSEQ multiplex PCR assay. Sourced from immuneACCESS, this table was stored by TCRdb with only in-frame sequences that have V and J called. A share of the clones is absent; for the studies checked, an unresolved V gene accounts for under half, and the remainder has no known explanation. This sample is represented by approximately 61,000 clones; around 86% of them were singletons. Around 13% of the sample is in the top ten clones. The material sequenced was peripheral blood. The source of these receptors is a human donor in a cohort sampled during active COVID-19.

The V and J genes are TRBV7-2 and TRBJ2-3; unclear D gene. Trimming left V 4 bases short and J 7 bases short, with 12 bases between. This CDR3 comprises 13 residues. Germline V gene sequence: CDR1 SGHTA, CDR2 FQGNSA. CDR3 amino acids: CASSSGFLYTQYF. The CDR3 nucleotides read TGTGCCAGCAGCTCAGGATTTCTTTATACGCAGTATTTT. Full variable domain (missing parts from reference TRBV7-2 and TRBJ2-3): GAGVSQSPSNKVTEKGKDVELRCDPISGHTALYWYRQSLGQGLEFLIYFQGNSAPDKSGLPSDRFSAERTGGSVSTLTIQRTQQEDSAVYLCASSSGFLYTQYFGPGTRLTVL.

This clone showed up just a few times. The chain has TRBV10-3 and TRBJ1-1; no clear D. V lost 4 bases to trimming and J lost 0 bases, with 9 bases between them. CDR3 length: 14 residues. Germline CDR1 ENHRY, CDR2 SYGVKD. The CDR3 region is CAISGGDLNTEAFF. In DNA, the CDR3 is TGTGCCATCAGTGGGGGAGACTTGAACACTGAAGCTTTCTTT.

The CDR3 sequence is CASSVGQSPRSGANVLTF. The CDR3 region has the DNA TGTGCCAGCAGCGTAGGGCAGTCACCCAGGTCTGGGGCCAACGTCCTGACTTTC. V gene TRBV9 combines with J gene TRBJ2-6, with D unclear. Germline values: CDR1 SGDLS, CDR2 YYNGEE. The CDR3 is made up of 18 amino acids. V was trimmed by 0 bases and J by 1 base, leaving 14 bases between them.

The chain is built from TRBV10-3 and TRBJ2-3, with D possibly being TRBD1 (6 bases). Germline values: CDR1 ENHRY, CDR2 SYGVKD. This CDR3 is 15 amino acids long. The germline V and J ends were trimmed by 6 bases and 2 bases, with 15 bases remaining between them. In DNA, the CDR3 is TGTGCCATCAGCGCTGACAGGAGACCCACAGATACGCAGTATTTT. Protein: CAISADRRPTDTQYF.

The rearrangement joins TRBV11-3 to TRBJ1-3; D not resolved. Trimming pared 5 bases from V and 6 bases from J, leaving 20 bases between. The germline V gene encodes CDR1 SGHNT and CDR2 YENEEA. The CDR3 covers 16 residues. The chain's CDR3 is CASSRDGSGSVNTIYF. The CDR3 DNA reads as TGTGCCAGCAGCCGCGACGGTTCGGGGAGCGTAAACACCATATATTTT.